Each of the 16 T cell receptor beta chains below was sequenced from the same sample in a study of T cells in Graves' hyperthyroidism and ophthalmopathy. Amplification targeted TCR beta CDR3 regions from RNA transcripts. During a first-round RT-PCR of the TCR CDR3, the HTBI primer set was used. TCRdb independently ran MiXCR on the multiplex PCR reads; one entry per CDR3 protein. The table lists under 500,000 distinct CDR3 sequences, over 13% of them singletons. Input material: blood. These receptor sequences come from a man aged 45-60 years with Graves' ophthalmopathy.

The genes are TRBV2 and TRBJ2-2; TRBD2 matches 9 bases. With 4 bases clipped from V and 7 bases from J, the junction kept 10 bases outside the gene matches. The CDR3 totals 16 residues. Germline V CDR1 and CDR2: SNHLY, FYNNEI. CDR3 amino acids: CASSGWGGRAIGELFF. DNA for the CDR3: TGTGCCAGCAGTGGTTGGGGCGGGAGGGCCATCGGGGAGCTGTTTTTT.

In regard to this clonotype: Since a much larger clone is just one base distant, this may be a read error. This chain links TRBV6-2 or TRBV6-3 with TRBJ2-7; no clear D. The CDR3 has 13 residues. Germline values: CDR1 MNHEY, CDR2 SVGEGT. The CDR3 DNA reads TGTGGCAGCAGCAACGAGCCGGGTTACGAGCAGTACTTC. Protein: CGSSNEPGYEQYF.

In its sample, this clonotype was seen many times. The chain has TRBV6-1 and TRBJ2-1; D is unresolved. With 6 bases removed from V and 8 bases from J, the gap between germline ends came to 8 bases. The CDR3 is made up of 11 amino acids. Germline-derived CDR1 and CDR2 are MNHNS and SASEGT. CDR3 sequence reads: CASSSNHEQFF. Written as DNA, the CDR3 is TGTGCCAGCAGCTCGAACCATGAGCAGTTCTTC.

The chain employs TRBV4-1 and TRBJ2-7, with 8 bases identical to TRBD1. V trimming: 1 base; J trimming: 4 bases; junction bases outside the gene matches: 6. CDR3 size: 15 residues. Germline V gives CDR1 MGHRA, CDR2 YSYEKL. In DNA, the CDR3 is TGCGCCAGCAGCCAAGTCACAGGGGGAAAATACGAGCAGTACTTC. This sequence encodes CASSQVTGGKYEQYF.

This clonotype was seen only a few times. An end of the junction differs from the germline gene, which may be a read error. The chain recombines TRBV6-2 or TRBV6-3 with TRBJ2-7; TRBD1 aligns across 7 bases. Germline CDR1 reads MNHEY; CDR2 reads SVGEGT. CDR3 length: 13 amino acids. DNA of the CDR3: TGTGCCAGCAGTCCTGACAGGGCCTACGGGCAGTACTTC. Its protein is CASSPDRAYGQYF.

This clonotype came up a few times. J is TRBJ1-2 and V is TRBV9, with TRBD1 identical over 7 bases. Trimming cost V 0 bases and J 4 bases; bases outside gene matches: 9. The CDR3 is 16 residues long. Germline V CDR1 and CDR2: SGDLS, YYNGEE. The CDR3 nucleotides read TGTGCCAGCAGCGTAGCTGGGACAGCGGAGAGCTATGGCTACACCTTC. Amino acids: CASSVAGTAESYGYTF.

This clonotype was seen at least ten times. The chain recombines TRBV5-6 with TRBJ2-3; D is unclear. This CDR3 region has 12 residues. V lost 4 bases, J lost 2 bases, and 5 bases lay in between. Germline V gene data show CDR1 as SGHDT and CDR2 as YYEEEE. CDR3 region: CASSLYTDTQYF. CDR3 nucleotide sequence: TGTGCCAGCAGCCTATACACAGATACGCAGTATTTT.

This clonotype was observed many times. CDR3 amino acids: CASSRTTEQYF. In nucleotides, the CDR3 is TGTGCCAGCAGCAGGACTACCGAGCAGTACTTC. This sequence joins TRBV11-2 and TRBJ2-7; TRBD2 might be the D (6 bases). The V and J ends lost 5 bases and 6 bases respectively, with 8 bases between them. CDR3 length equals 11 residues. Germline V gene lookup returns CDR1 SGHAT and CDR2 FQNNGV.

This clonotype was found many times. The J gene is TRBJ1-4, the V gene TRBV13, with D unresolved. V lost 5 bases, J lost 8 bases, and 12 bases lay in between. Germline V gives CDR1 PRHDT, CDR2 FYEKMQ (reference sequence). This CDR3 has 13 residues. CDR3 nucleotides: TGTGCCAGCAGCCTGGGAGGGTCCGAAAAACTGTTTTTT. Translated, it gives CASSLGGSEKLFF.

There are a few counts of this clonotype. The V call is TRBV18, the J call TRBJ2-7, with 10 bases aligning to TRBD2. With V trimmed by 4 bases and J by 0 bases, 3 bases remained unmatched. The CDR3 extends over 15 amino acids. CDR1 and CDR2 (germline): KGHSH, LQKENI. In nucleotides, the CDR3 is TGTGCCAGCTCACAAGGACTAGCGGTCTCCTACGAGCAGTACTTC. Amino acid sequence: CASSQGLAVSYEQYF.

This clonotype has a count of ten or more. The V call is TRBV7-9, the J call TRBJ1-4; D is unclear. The CDR3 is 11 residues long. CDR1 and CDR2 (germline): SEHNR, FQNEAQ (reference sequence). CDR3 loop: CCNGTNEKLFF. The CDR3 DNA reads TGTTGTAACGGTACTAATGAAAAACTGTTTTTT.

This clonotype was counted ten times or more. The chain uses TRBV12-3 or TRBV12-4 and TRBJ1-5; D unclear. V lost 6 bases and J lost 2, with 8 bases in between. CDR3 size: 13 residues. Here the CDR3 DNA reads TGTGCCAGCAGACCAAGTGGCAATCAGCCCCAGCATTTT. It yields the protein CASRPSGNQPQHF.

This clonotype was counted ten times or more. V and J are TRBV19 and TRBJ1-5, with a tentative D call TRBD1 (6 bases). The CDR3 is 16 residues long. Germline V gene lookup returns CDR1 LNHDA and CDR2 SQIVND (reference sequence). Trimming left V 5 bases short and J 1 base short, with 15 bases between. Here the CDR3 DNA reads TGTGCCAGTAGTGACTTATGGGGGGCGAGCAATCAGCCCCAGCATTTT. Its translation is CASSDLWGASNQPQHF. The full variable domain, with the rest looked up from reference TRBV19 and TRBJ1-5, is DGGITQSPKYLFRKEGQNVTLSCEQNLNHDAMYWYRQDPGQGLRLIYYSQIVNDFQKGDIAEGYSVSREKKESFPLTVTSAQKNPTAFYLCASSDLWGASNQPQHFGDGTRLSIL.

This clonotype was seen a handful of times. J is TRBJ1-4 and V is TRBV28, with a tentative D call TRBD1 (5 bases). Trimming left V 3 bases short and J 8 bases short, with 13 bases between. CDR1 and CDR2 (germline): MDHEN, SYDVKM. This CDR3 has 14 residues. CDR3 sequence (DNA): TGTGCCAGCAGTTTGGGGGGACCGCGGGAAAAACTGTTTTTT. This translates into CASSLGGPREKLFF. Combining the CDR3 with reference TRBV28 and TRBJ1-4 gives the whole variable domain DVKVTQSSRYLVKRTGEKVFLECVQDMDHENMFWYRQDPGLGLRLIYFSYDVKMKEKGDIPEGYSVSREKKERFSLILESASTNQTSMYLCASSLGGPREKLFFGSGTQLSVL.

As for this clonotype: A much larger clone lies one base from this, so it may be a read error. The chain recombines TRBV5-1 with TRBJ1-1; the match to TRBD1 covers 7 bases. Germline V gene sequence: CDR1 SGHRS, CDR2 YFSETQ. CDR3 length: 15 amino acids. The V gene end was trimmed by 3 bases and the J gene end by 6 bases; junction bases not matched to a gene: 11. The CDR3 region has the DNA TGCGCCAGCAGCTCTCACGACAGGGCCGGATCTGAAGCTTTCTTT. Residues: CASSSHDRAGSEAFF. The full variable domain, rest sourced from reference TRBV5-1 and TRBJ1-1, is KAGVTQTPRYLIKTRGQQVTLSCSPISGHRSVSWYQQTPGQGLQFLFEYFSETQRNKGNFPGRFSGRQFSNSRSEMNVSTLELGDSALYLCASSSHDRAGSEAFFGQGTRLTVV.

This clonotype was recorded many times. The chain joins TRBV6-1 to TRBJ2-5; perhaps TRBD2 as D (5 bases). Germline V gene sequence: CDR1 MNHNS, CDR2 SASEGT. The length of the CDR3 is 13 residues. The V gene lost 5 bases and the J gene lost 4 bases, with 11 bases spanning the gap. The CDR3 sequence: CASSNRGSETQYF. The CDR3 nucleotides read TGTGCCAGCAGTAACAGAGGGTCAGAGACCCAGTACTTC.